Each of the 9 T cell receptor beta chains below was sequenced from the same sample in a study of blood T cell repertoires in COVID-19. Measured with immunoSEQ multiplex PCR; TCRdb has only the in-frame clones, and not every one. The table has tens of thousands of clones, roughly three quarters seen once; the top ten hold 3.2%. The sample taken for sequencing was peripheral blood. The receptors shown here come from a man in his 60s with acute or convalescent COVID-19.

The chain employs TRBV6-5 and TRBJ2-1; 8 nucleotides align to TRBD1. Germline V lookup: CDR1 MNHEY, CDR2 SVGAGI. V lost 2 bases and J lost 1; bases outside the gene matches: 4. This CDR3 region has 16 residues. This chain's CDR3 is CASSYHRTGSYNEQFF. CDR3 nucleotide sequence: TGTGCCAGCAGTTACCATCGGACAGGGTCCTACAATGAGCAGTTCTTC.

The chain employs TRBV19 and TRBJ2-1; 9 positions match TRBD1. This CDR3 region has 15 residues. J lost 8 bases, V lost 5 bases, and 10 bases had no gene match. In germline, CDR1 is LNHDA, CDR2 SQIVND (reference sequence). This CDR3 reads CASSRTGTGYHEQFF. In DNA form, the CDR3 reads TGTGCCAGTAGTCGTACCGGGACAGGGTATCATGAGCAGTTCTTC.

The gene calls are TRBV24-1 and TRBJ1-1; D perhaps matches TRBD1 (5 bases). The CDR3 consists of 13 residues. The V gene lost 3 bases and the J gene lost 5 bases, with 9 bases spanning the gap. Germline V lookup: CDR1 KGHDR, CDR2 SFDVKD. The CDR3 is CATSDRGGTEAFF. CDR3 nucleotide sequence: TGTGCCACCAGTGATCGGGGGGGGACTGAAGCTTTCTTT.

This chain connects TRBV2 to TRBJ1-5; D gene ambiguous. The CDR3 spans 15 residues. Trimming stripped 2 bases from V and 6 bases from J, with 14 bases between. Germline V CDR1 and CDR2: SNHLY, FYNNEI. CDR3 nucleotide sequence: TGTGCCAGCAGTGAACGGGGTTCGGGTGCTCAGCCCCAGCATTTT. It yields the protein CASSERGSGAQPQHF.

This chain connects TRBV6-1 to TRBJ1-2; D uncertain. Germline-derived CDR1 and CDR2 are MNHNS and SASEGT. The CDR3 is 15 amino acids. V shed 1 base and J shed 0 bases, with 9 bases lying between them. CDR3 bases: TGTGCCAGCAGTGAAGGCGGGCCTGCTAACTATGGCTACACCTTC. Its protein is CASSEGGPANYGYTF.

The chain employs TRBV30 and TRBJ1-4; 9 nucleotides match TRBD1. CDR1 is GTSNPN, CDR2 SVGIG, per germline (reference sequence). The ends lost 5 bases at V and 4 bases at J; junction bases unmatched: 5. The CDR3 contains 14 residues. The CDR3 DNA reads TGTGCCTGGGGGCGGGGACAGGGTAATGAAAAACTGTTTTTT. This encodes CAWGRGQGNEKLFF.

The genes are TRBV24-1 and TRBJ1-5, with TRBD1 as a possible D gene (6 bases). Germline CDR1 and CDR2: KGHDR and SFDVKD. This CDR3 spans 14 amino acids. Trimming took 9 bases from V and 3 from J, leaving 14 bases between them. The CDR3 spells CATHEGGDNQPQHF. CDR3 DNA sequence: TGTGCCACCCACGAGGGGGGGGACAATCAGCCCCAGCATTTT.

CDR3 nucleotide sequence: TGCGCCAGCAGCTTGGCACAGAACACCGGGGAGCTGTTTTTT. This codes for CASSLAQNTGELFF. The rearrangement uses TRBV5-1 and TRBJ2-2; no reliable D call. Between the trimmed V and J ends, which lost 0 bases and 1 base, there was a span of 4 bases. CDR3 length: 14 amino acids. CDR1 and CDR2 (germline): SGHRS, YFSETQ.

This chain uses TRBV5-6 with TRBJ1-2; D not resolved. V lost 4 bases and J lost 7, with 17 bases in between. Germline CDR1 SGHDT, CDR2 YYEEEE. The CDR3 is 14 residues long. The CDR3 coding sequence is TGTGCCAGCAGCCTAGTTGTTCCCGCCACTGGCTACACCTTC. Translated: CASSLVVPATGYTF.